The clone carrying this T cell receptor (beta chain) was picked up many times. Antigen unknown. Regions amplified from RNA transcripts were the TCR beta CDR3 regions. First-round RT-PCR with HTBI primers amplified the TCR CDR3 region. One entry per CDR3 protein results from TCRdb running MiXCR on the multiplex PCR reads. The sample holds more than 500,000 distinct CDR3 sequences, roughly 14% seen once. The data are from a study of T cells in Graves' hyperthyroidism and ophthalmopathy. Across the whole study: Peripheral blood samples were taken at initial diagnosis, prior to any treatment. Study results and limitations: Peripheral blood also featured most of the thyroid clonotypes expanded above 0.001.

Uncontrolled infection, other autoimmune disease, pregnancy or lactation disqualified patients from enrolment. The receptor's source is a woman aged 40 to 55 with Graves' ophthalmopathy. The source material was blood.

This CDR3 reads CASSLFEGRTEAFF. DNA for the CDR3: TGTGCCAGCAGCTTATTCGAGGGGAGGACTGAAGCTTTCTTT. V is TRBV7-2 and J is TRBJ1-1; possible D gene TRBD1, 5 bases. V was cut by 2 bases and J by 5 bases, with 12 bases left in between. Germline V lookup: CDR1 SGHTA, CDR2 FQGNSA. CDR3 size: 14 residues. Based on the CDR3 plus reference TRBV7-2 and TRBJ1-1, the full variable domain is GAGVSQSPSNKVTEKGKDVELRCDPISGHTALYWYRQSLGQGLEFLIYFQGNSAPDKSGLPSDRFSAERTGGSVSTLTIQRTQQEDSAVYLCASSLFEGRTEAFFGQGTRLTVV.